This T cell receptor (beta chain) is drawn from a study of technical replicates of blood from several donors. CDR3 length: 14 amino acids. Profiling relied on immunoSEQ multiplex PCR, and the TCRdb table lists in-frame clones only, not all of them. The repertoire holds 35,000 to 50,000 clones, with 96% as singletons. The TCR originated in a human donor in good health. The chain is built from TRBV21-1 and TRBJ2-1; TRBD1 reflects the table's D call only, with no check against the DNA. TRBV21-1 is noted as a pseudogene. The sequencing input was T cells isolated from PBMCs. In DNA, the CDR3 is TGTGCCAGCAGCAAAGACGGGACAGGGAGGGGGCAGTTCTTC. It specifies CASSKDGTGRGQFF.